Below, 27 T cell receptor beta chains from the same sample are listed, as sequenced in a study of cytomegalovirus exposure and HLA in healthy donors. This table comes from immunoSEQ multiplex PCR, and its TCRdb copy is limited to in-frame clones, with some not included. The sample lists around 200,000 clones; 85% to 90% were seen once. Sequenced: PBMCs. The receptors come from a woman aged 18-29 years in good health and CMV-seronegative.

The chain couples TRBV21-1 to TRBJ2-1; the table assigns TRBD1, which was not confirmed against the DNA. TRBV21-1 is a listed pseudogene. The CDR3 spans 15 residues. CDR3 nucleotides: TGTGCCAGCACCAACGGGACAAGTCCTTACAATGAGCAGTTCTTC. It codes for CASTNGTSPYNEQFF.

The chain couples TRBV28 to TRBJ2-1; 9 bases are a match to TRBD2. The length of the CDR3 is 17 residues. Trimming removed 6 bases from V and 2 bases from J; junction bases left unmatched: 11. Germline CDR1 MDHEN, CDR2 SYDVKM. The CDR3 nucleotides are TGTGCCAGCAGAATAGCCGGGACTAGCAGAACCTACAATGAGCAGTTCTTC. The encoded protein is CASRIAGTSRTYNEQFF.

This clone was observed a handful of times. The V gene is TRBV5-1, the J gene TRBJ1-2, with 8 bases lining up with TRBD1. J lost 2 bases, V lost 0 bases, and 6 bases had no gene match. Germline CDR1 is SGHRS and CDR2 is YFSETQ. This CDR3 region has 16 residues. The CDR3 bases are TGCGCCAGCAGCTTGGAAACCAGGGGGCTGAACTATGGCTACACCTTC. Its translation is CASSLETRGLNYGYTF.

The chain recombines TRBV28 with TRBJ1-5; a weak D match, TRBD1 (6 bases). The CDR3 length is 15 residues. Trimming shortened V by 2 bases and J by 0 bases, and 8 bases separated the two germline ends. Germline values: CDR1 MDHEN, CDR2 SYDVKM. In DNA, the CDR3 is TGTGCCAGCAGTTTAGGGGGCTTTAGCAATCAGCCCCAGCATTTT. Residues: CASSLGGFSNQPQHF. Full variable domain (remainder filled in from reference TRBV28 and TRBJ1-5): DVKVTQSSRYLVKRTGEKVFLECVQDMDHENMFWYRQDPGLGLRLIYFSYDVKMKEKGDIPEGYSVSREKKERFSLILESASTNQTSMYLCASSLGGFSNQPQHFGDGTRLSIL.

This rearrangement joins TRBV7-3 to TRBJ2-1; possibly TRBD2 for D (5 bases). Germline values: CDR1 SGHTA, CDR2 FQGTGA. The CDR3 is 15 amino acids. Trimming shortened V by 2 bases and J by 13 bases, and 21 bases separated the two germline ends. The CDR3 DNA reads TGTGCCAGCAGCTTAGAGGGTGCAAGCCCCCAGCGTCAGTTCTTC. The encoded protein is CASSLEGASPQRQFF.

The chain combines TRBV4-3 with TRBJ2-3; the match to TRBD2 covers 8 bases. Germline assignment: CDR1 LGHNA and CDR2 YSLEER. This CDR3 spans 18 amino acids. J lost 5 bases, V lost 0 bases, and 13 bases had no gene match. The CDR3 DNA reads as TGCGCCAGCAGCCAAGACGCGGGGGGAGCGGGAGAAGGAGATACGCAGTATTTT. Protein sequence: CASSQDAGGAGEGDTQYF.

The chain couples TRBV7-2 to TRBJ2-5; 11 nucleotides agree with TRBD2. V was pared by 4 bases and J by 2 bases, with 6 bases of the junction left unmatched. The CDR3 is 16 amino acids. Per the germline V gene, CDR1 is SGHTA and CDR2 is FQGNSA. Written as DNA, the CDR3 is TGTGCCAGCAGCTCCTCTAGCGGGAGGAGGCAAGAGACCCAGTACTTC. It is translated as CASSSSSGRRQETQYF. Based on the CDR3 plus reference TRBV7-2 and TRBJ2-5, the full variable domain is GAGVSQSPSNKVTEKGKDVELRCDPISGHTALYWYRQSLGQGLEFLIYFQGNSAPDKSGLPSDRFSAERTGGSVSTLTIQRTQQEDSAVYLCASSSSSGRRQETQYFGPGTRLLVL.

In nucleotides, the CDR3 is TGTGCCAGCAGCTCAATGAGGGGGGAGGGCGAGCAGTACTTC. Its protein is CASSSMRGEGEQYF. The J gene is TRBJ2-7, the V gene TRBV7-9, with a possible D match to TRBD2 (7 bases). The CDR3 covers 14 residues. Trimming removed 4 bases at V and 6 bases at J, with 16 bases between. CDR1 SEHNR and CDR2 FQNEAQ come from the germline V gene (reference sequence).

The chain couples TRBV6-5 to TRBJ2-7; perhaps TRBD2 as D (5 bases). V lost 4 bases to trimming and J lost 3 bases, with 13 bases between them. The CDR3 covers 14 residues. The germline gives CDR1 MNHEY, CDR2 SVGAGI. CDR3 sequence: CASSSPGLYYEQYF. Written as DNA, the CDR3 is TGTGCCAGCAGTTCCCCGGGGTTGTACTACGAGCAGTACTTC.

In this sample, this clone turned up many times. V is TRBV15 and J is TRBJ1-5, with D hard to call. Germline assignment: CDR1 LNHNV and CDR2 YYDKDF (reference sequence). This CDR3 spans 19 amino acids. V was shortened by 0 bases and J by 0 bases, with 18 bases between the two germline ends. The CDR3 bases are TGTGCCACCAGCAGAGATTACGGAGGAGTAGGTTATAGCAATCAGCCCCAGCATTTT. It translates to CATSRDYGGVGYSNQPQHF.

This chain connects TRBV7-9 to TRBJ1-4; D gene unclear. The CDR3 is 15 amino acids. V was clipped by 4 bases and J by 0 bases, with 9 bases between them. The germline CDR1 and CDR2 sequences are SEHNR and FQNEAQ (reference sequence). CDR3 sequence (DNA): TGTGCCAGCAGCTGGCTGGAGGCAACTAATGAAAAACTGTTTTTT. It is translated as CASSWLEATNEKLFF.

The gene calls are TRBV10-1 and TRBJ2-7; D not resolved. CDR1 is WNHNN and CDR2 is SYGVQD in the germline V gene (reference sequence). CDR3 length: 14 residues. V lost 3 bases and J lost 2, with 11 bases in between. CDR3 region: CASSDRGTPYEQYF. CDR3 sequence (DNA): TGCGCCAGCAGTGATCGCGGTACCCCCTACGAGCAGTACTTC.

The chain has TRBV27 and TRBJ1-2; tentative D call: TRBD1 (6 bases). V shed 5 bases and J shed 7 bases, with 14 bases lying between them. Germline V gene sequence: CDR1 MNHEY, CDR2 SMNVEV (reference sequence). The CDR3 runs 13 residues. The CDR3 loop is CASSPQGPSGYTF. In nucleotides, the CDR3 is TGTGCCAGCAGTCCACAGGGTCCTAGTGGCTACACCTTC.

V gene TRBV10-3 combines with J gene TRBJ1-2, with TRBD1 matching over 9 bases. V gave up 2 bases and J gave up 1 base; unmatched junction bases: 8. Looked up from germline, CDR1 is ENHRY and CDR2 is SYGVKD. CDR3 size: 17 residues. The CDR3 region is CAISEVRQGGINYGYTF. DNA for the CDR3: TGTGCCATCAGTGAGGTTCGACAGGGGGGTATTAACTATGGCTACACCTTC.

V is TRBV6-1 and J is TRBJ2-3; possibly TRBD2 for D (6 bases). CDR1 is MNHNS, CDR2 SASEGT, per germline. The CDR3 contains 15 residues. V lost 2 bases to trimming and J lost 3 bases, with 12 bases between them. CDR3 loop: CASSESAGGTDTQYF. The DNA for the CDR3 is TGTGCCAGCAGTGAATCAGCGGGCGGAACAGATACGCAGTATTTT.

In its sample, this clone was seen a few times. The J gene is TRBJ1-1, the V gene TRBV30; D uncertain. The CDR3 runs 13 residues. V was pared by 2 bases and J by 4 bases, with 11 bases between. CDR1 is GTSNPN and CDR2 is SVGIG in the germline V gene (reference sequence). The CDR3 reads CAWSKNSGTEAFF. CDR3 nucleotide sequence: TGTGCCTGGAGTAAGAACAGTGGCACTGAAGCTTTCTTT.

The chain carries TRBV2 and TRBJ2-2; D unresolved. The CDR3 contains 14 residues. CDR1 is SNHLY, CDR2 FYNNEI, per germline. V lost 1 base and J 6 bases, leaving 9 bases between the germline ends. CDR3 sequence reads: CASSEGAPPGELFF. In DNA, the CDR3 is TGTGCCAGCAGTGAAGGGGCCCCCCCCGGGGAGCTGTTTTTT. Drawing the rest from reference TRBV2 and TRBJ2-2, the complete variable domain is EPEVTQTPSHQVTQMGQEVILRCVPISNHLYFYWYRQILGQKVEFLVSFYNNEISEKSEIFDDQFSVERPDGSNFTLKIRSTKLEDSAMYFCASSEGAPPGELFFGEGSRLTVL.

This clone has a handful of counts. The V call is TRBV19, the J call TRBJ1-5, with D unclear. Germline loops: CDR1 LNHDA, CDR2 SQIVND (reference sequence). The CDR3 runs 14 residues. With 6 bases removed from V and 0 bases from J, the gap between germline ends came to 9 bases. The CDR3 coding sequence is TGTGCCAGTAGAGGAGCGTATAGCAATCAGCCCCAGCATTTT. Translating gives CASRGAYSNQPQHF.

This chain joins TRBV27 and TRBJ1-1, with no clear D. The germline gives CDR1 MNHEY, CDR2 SMNVEV (reference sequence). V was trimmed by 5 bases and J by 0 bases, leaving 13 bases between them. The CDR3 length is 15 residues. The CDR3 bases are TGTGCCAGCAGTCCTCATCGCGAGATGAACACTGAAGCTTTCTTT. Protein sequence: CASSPHREMNTEAFF.

Worth noting for this clone: An end of the junction differs from the germline gene, which may be a read error. V and J are TRBV7-7 and TRBJ2-2; D might be TRBD1 (5 bases). This CDR3 is 14 amino acids long. CDR1 and CDR2 from the germline V gene are SSHAT and FNYEAQ (reference sequence). CDR3 amino acids: CASSPSMDTSELFF. CDR3 in DNA: TGTGCTAGCAGTCCCTCGATGGACACCTCGGAGCTGTTTTTT.

This clone has a single count. The chain's CDR3 is CASSWQAPTYEQYF. The CDR3 bases are TGTGCCAGCAGTTGGCAGGCCCCTACCTACGAGCAGTACTTC. The chain joins TRBV28 to TRBJ2-7, with unresolved D. V was cut by 4 bases and J by 2 bases, with 12 bases left in between. The CDR3 runs to 14 residues. Germline lookup yields CDR1 MDHEN and CDR2 SYDVKM.

V usage is TRBV27 and J usage is TRBJ2-7; D is ambiguous. The V end was cut by 2 bases, the J end by 1 base, with 9 bases between. This CDR3 spans 14 amino acids. Germline values: CDR1 MNHEY, CDR2 SMNVEV (reference sequence). The CDR3 sequence is CASSLGVSSYEQYF. The CDR3 DNA reads TGTGCCAGCAGTTTAGGAGTGTCTTCCTACGAGCAGTACTTC.

J is TRBJ2-7 and V is TRBV4-1; a weak D match, TRBD1 (5 bases). CDR1 and CDR2 from the germline V gene are MGHRA and YSYEKL. Trimming left V 0 bases short and J 6 bases short, with 15 bases between. The CDR3 extends over 15 amino acids. This CDR3 reads CASSQDLQGWGEQYF. In DNA form, the CDR3 reads TGCGCCAGCAGCCAAGATCTGCAGGGATGGGGCGAGCAGTACTTC.

V is TRBV2 and J is TRBJ2-7; 10 bases fit TRBD1. The CDR3 sequence is 13 residues long. CDR1 SNHLY and CDR2 FYNNEI come from the germline V gene. Trimming at V came to 7 bases and at J to 7 bases, leaving 7 bases not matched to a gene. Here the CDR3 reads CASKDRGTGEQYF. In nucleotides, the CDR3 is TGTGCCAGCAAGGACAGGGGGACGGGTGAGCAGTACTTC. The full variable domain, with the rest looked up from reference TRBV2 and TRBJ2-7, is EPEVTQTPSHQVTQMGQEVILRCVPISNHLYFYWYRQILGQKVEFLVSFYNNEISEKSEIFDDQFSVERPDGSNFTLKIRSTKLEDSAMYFCASKDRGTGEQYFGPGTRLTVT.

As concerns this clone: One end of the junction does not line up with germline, which may come from a read error. J is TRBJ1-1 and V is TRBV19, with D perhaps matching TRBD1 (5 bases). Germline-derived CDR1 and CDR2 are LNHDA and SQIVND (reference sequence). The CDR3 extends over 13 amino acids. The CDR3 here is CASSIGQGSEAFF. CDR3 sequence (DNA): TGTGCCAGCAGTATTGGGCAGGGTTCCGAAGCTTTCTTT.

The chain combines TRBV27 with TRBJ2-7; 9 bases fit TRBD2. V trimming: 4 bases; J trimming: 4 bases; junction bases outside the gene matches: 8. Germline V gene lookup returns CDR1 MNHEY and CDR2 SMNVEV (reference sequence). There are 15 residues in the CDR3. Here the CDR3 DNA reads TGTGCCAGCAGTTCCTTAGCGGGAGTAATATACGAGCAGTACTTC. This translates into CASSSLAGVIYEQYF.

The chain combines TRBV11-2 with TRBJ2-3; D not resolved. Looked up from germline, CDR1 is SGHAT and CDR2 is FQNNGV. CDR3 length: 13 amino acids. V lost 4 bases and J 3 bases, leaving 8 bases between the germline ends. The CDR3 protein is CASSSIATDTQYF. The DNA for the CDR3 is TGTGCCAGCAGCTCAATAGCTACAGATACGCAGTATTTT.